This T cell receptor (beta chain) is drawn from a study of identical twins. CDR1 and CDR2 from the germline V gene are SGHKS and YYEKEE (reference sequence). V trimming: 4 bases; J trimming: 3 bases; junction bases outside the gene matches: 3. The CDR3 spans 14 residues. TCRdb passed the 5' RACE reads through MiXCR, listing each CDR3 protein once. The table has about 810,000 distinct CDR3 sequences, roughly an eighth seen once. This clonotype was detected only a few times. These records were also assigned to another study, of yellow fever vaccine responses in identical twins.

Source material: PBMCs. The chain couples TRBV5-5 to TRBJ2-7, with TRBD2 identical over 11 bases. The TCR comes from a woman aged 18-30 years in good health. This CDR3 reads CASSIAGGGYEQYF. As DNA, the CDR3 is TGTGCCAGCAGCATAGCGGGGGGGGGCTACGAGCAGTACTTC.